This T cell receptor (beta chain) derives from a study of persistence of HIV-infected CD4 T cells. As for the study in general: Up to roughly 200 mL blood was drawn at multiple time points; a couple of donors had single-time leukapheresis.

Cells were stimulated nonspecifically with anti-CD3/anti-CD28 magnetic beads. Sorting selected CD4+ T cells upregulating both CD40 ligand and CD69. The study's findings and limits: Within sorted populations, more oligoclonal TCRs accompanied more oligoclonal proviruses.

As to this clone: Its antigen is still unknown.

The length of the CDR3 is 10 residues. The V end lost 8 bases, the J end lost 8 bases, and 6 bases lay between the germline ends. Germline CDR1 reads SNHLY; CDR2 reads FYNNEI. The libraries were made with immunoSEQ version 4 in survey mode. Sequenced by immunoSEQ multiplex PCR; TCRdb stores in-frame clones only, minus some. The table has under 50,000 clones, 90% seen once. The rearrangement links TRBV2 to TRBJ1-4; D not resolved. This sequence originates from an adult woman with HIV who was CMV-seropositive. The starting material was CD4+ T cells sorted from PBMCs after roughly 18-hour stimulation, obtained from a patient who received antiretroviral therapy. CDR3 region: CASLEEKLFF. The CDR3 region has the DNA TGTGCCAGCCTGGAGGAAAAACTGTTTTTT.